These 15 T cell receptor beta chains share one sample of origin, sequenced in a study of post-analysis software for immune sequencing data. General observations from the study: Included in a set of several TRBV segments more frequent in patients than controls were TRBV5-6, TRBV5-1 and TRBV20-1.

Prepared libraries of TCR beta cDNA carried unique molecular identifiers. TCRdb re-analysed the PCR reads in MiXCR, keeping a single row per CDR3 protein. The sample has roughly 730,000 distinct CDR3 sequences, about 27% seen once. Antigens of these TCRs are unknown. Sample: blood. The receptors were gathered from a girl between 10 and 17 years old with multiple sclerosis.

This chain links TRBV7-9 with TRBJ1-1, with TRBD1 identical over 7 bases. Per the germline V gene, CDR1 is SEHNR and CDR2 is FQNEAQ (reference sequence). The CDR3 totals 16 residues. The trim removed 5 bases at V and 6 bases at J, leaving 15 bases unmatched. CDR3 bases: TGTGCCAGCAGCAATGGAGGACAGGTACTTGGGGCTGAAGCTTTCTTT. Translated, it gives CASSNGGQVLGAEAFF. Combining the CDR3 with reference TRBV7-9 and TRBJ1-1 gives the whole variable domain DTGVSQNPRHKITKRGQNVTFRCDPISEHNRLYWYRQTLGQGPEFLTYFQNEAQLEKSRLLSDRFSAERPKGSFSTLEIQRTEQGDSAMYLCASSNGGQVLGAEAFFGQGTRLTVV.

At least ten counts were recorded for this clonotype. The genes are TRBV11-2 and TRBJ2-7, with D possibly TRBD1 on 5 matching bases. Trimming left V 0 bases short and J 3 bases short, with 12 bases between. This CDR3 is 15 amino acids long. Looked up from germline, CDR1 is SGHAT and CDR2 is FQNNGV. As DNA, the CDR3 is TGTGCCAGCAGCTTAGATGGGGCGAATTACTACGAGCAGTACTTC. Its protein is CASSLDGANYYEQYF.

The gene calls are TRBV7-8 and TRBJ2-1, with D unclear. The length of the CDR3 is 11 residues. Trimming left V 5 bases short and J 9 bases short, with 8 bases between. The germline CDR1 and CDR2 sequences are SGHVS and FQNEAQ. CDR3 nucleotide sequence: TGTGCCAGCAGCCCTTCGGCTGAGCAGTTCTTC. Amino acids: CASSPSAEQFF.

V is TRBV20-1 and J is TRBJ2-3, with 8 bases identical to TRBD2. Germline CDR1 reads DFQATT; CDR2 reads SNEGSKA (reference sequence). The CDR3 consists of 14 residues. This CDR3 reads CNPGGQGPTDTQYF. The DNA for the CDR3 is TGCAACCCGGGGGGGCAGGGCCCCACAGATACGCAGTATTTT.

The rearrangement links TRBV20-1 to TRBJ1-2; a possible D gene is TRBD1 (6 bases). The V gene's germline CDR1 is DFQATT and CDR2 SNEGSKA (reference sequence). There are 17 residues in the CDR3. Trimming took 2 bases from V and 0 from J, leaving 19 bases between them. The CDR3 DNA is TGCAGTGCTAGAACCCCTGAGTTGACAGGACCTAACTATGGCTACACCTTC. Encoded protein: CSARTPELTGPNYGYTF.

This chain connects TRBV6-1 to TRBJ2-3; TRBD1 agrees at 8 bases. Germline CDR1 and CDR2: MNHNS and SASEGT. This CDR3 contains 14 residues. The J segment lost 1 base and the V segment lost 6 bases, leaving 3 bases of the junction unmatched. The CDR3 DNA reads TGTGCCAGCAGGGGGACAGGAGGCACAGATACGCAGTATTTT. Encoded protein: CASRGTGGTDTQYF.

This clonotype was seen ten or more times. CDR3: CSVEFREWSETQYF. The CDR3 region has the DNA TGCAGCGTTGAATTTCGGGAGTGGTCGGAGACCCAGTACTTC. This chain joins TRBV29-1 and TRBJ2-5, with D perhaps TRBD2 (6 bases). Germline V gives CDR1 SQVTM, CDR2 ANQGSEA. V gave up 2 bases and J gave up 5 bases, with 15 bases separating them. This CDR3 is 14 amino acids long.

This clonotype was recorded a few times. CDR3 loop: CSAGVSGRVQETQYF. In nucleotides, the CDR3 is TGCAGTGCTGGTGTTAGCGGGAGGGTTCAAGAGACCCAGTACTTC. The rearrangement joins TRBV20-1 to TRBJ2-5; 11 nucleotides line up with TRBD2. CDR1 and CDR2 from the germline V gene are DFQATT and SNEGSKA (reference sequence). V lost 5 bases to trimming and J lost 2 bases; unmatched junction nucleotides: 7. The CDR3 sequence is 15 residues long.

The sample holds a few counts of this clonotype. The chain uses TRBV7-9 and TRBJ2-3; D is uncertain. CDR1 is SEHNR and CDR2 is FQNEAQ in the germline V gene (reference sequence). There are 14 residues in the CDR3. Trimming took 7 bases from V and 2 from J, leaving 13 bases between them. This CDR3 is CASIHRSTTDTQYF. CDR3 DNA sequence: TGTGCCAGCATTCACCGGTCAACCACAGATACGCAGTATTTT.

The CDR3 here is CSASRVGYTEAFF. In nucleotides, the CDR3 is TGCAGTGCTAGTCGGGTTGGGTACACTGAAGCTTTCTTT. The genes are TRBV20-1 and TRBJ1-1; D gene ambiguous. The CDR3 loop spans 13 amino acids. Trimming removed 3 bases at V and 3 bases at J, with 11 bases between. Germline loops: CDR1 DFQATT, CDR2 SNEGSKA (reference sequence).

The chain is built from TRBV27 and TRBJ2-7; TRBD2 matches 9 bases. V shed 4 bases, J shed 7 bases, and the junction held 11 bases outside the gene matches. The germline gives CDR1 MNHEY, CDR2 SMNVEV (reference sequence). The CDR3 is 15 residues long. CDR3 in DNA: TGTGCCAGCAGTTACCAATTAGCGGGAGCGGGGGAGCAGTACTTC. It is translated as CASSYQLAGAGEQYF.

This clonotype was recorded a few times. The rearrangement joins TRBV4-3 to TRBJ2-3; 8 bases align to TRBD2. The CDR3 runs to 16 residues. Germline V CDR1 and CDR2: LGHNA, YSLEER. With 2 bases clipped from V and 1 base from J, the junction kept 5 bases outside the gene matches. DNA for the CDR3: TGCGCCAGCAGCCAACGACCAGCGGGGGGCACAGATACGCAGTATTTT. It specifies CASSQRPAGGTDTQYF.

The CDR3 protein is CSVEGRDTDTQYF. Written as DNA, the CDR3 is TGCAGTGTGGAGGGCAGAGACACAGATACGCAGTATTTT. The genes are TRBV20-1 and TRBJ2-3, with D perhaps TRBD2 (6 bases). CDR1 is DFQATT and CDR2 is SNEGSKA in the germline V gene (reference sequence). Between the trimmed V and J ends, which lost 7 bases and 2 bases, there was a span of 13 bases. CDR3 size: 13 residues.

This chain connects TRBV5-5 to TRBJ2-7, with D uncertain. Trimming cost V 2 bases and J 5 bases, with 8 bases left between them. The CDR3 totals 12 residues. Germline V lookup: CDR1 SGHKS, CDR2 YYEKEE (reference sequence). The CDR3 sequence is CASSFEHHEQYF. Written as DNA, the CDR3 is TGTGCCAGCAGCTTTGAGCACCACGAGCAGTACTTC.

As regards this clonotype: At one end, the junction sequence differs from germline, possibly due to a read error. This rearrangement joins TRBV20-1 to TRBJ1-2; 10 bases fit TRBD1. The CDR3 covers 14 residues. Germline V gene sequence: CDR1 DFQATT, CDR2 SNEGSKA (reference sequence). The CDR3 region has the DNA TGCAGTGCTCCCGACAGGGGGCTAAACTATGGCTACATCTTC. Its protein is CSAPDRGLNYGYIF.